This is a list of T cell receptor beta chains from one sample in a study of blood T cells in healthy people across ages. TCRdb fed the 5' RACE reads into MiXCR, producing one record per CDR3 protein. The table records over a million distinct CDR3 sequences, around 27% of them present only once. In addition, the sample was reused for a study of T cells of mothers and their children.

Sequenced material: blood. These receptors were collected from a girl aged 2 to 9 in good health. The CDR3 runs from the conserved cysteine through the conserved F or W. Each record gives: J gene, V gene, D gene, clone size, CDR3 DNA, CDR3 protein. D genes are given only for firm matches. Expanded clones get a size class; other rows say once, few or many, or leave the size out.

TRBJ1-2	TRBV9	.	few	TGTGCCAGCAGCGTAGAGTTGAATAACTATGGCTACACCTTC	CASSVELNNYGYTF
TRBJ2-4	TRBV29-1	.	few	TGCAGCGTTGCCCCCCCGGCCCCCAGGGGAAACATTCAGTACTTC	CSVAPPAPRGNIQYF
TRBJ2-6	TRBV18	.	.	TGTGCCAGCTCACCACAGGAAACAGGGGCCAACGTCCTGACTTTC	CASSPQETGANVLTF
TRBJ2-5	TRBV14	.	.	TGTGCCAGCAGCCATTTTGATGGCCCGCAAAGAGACCGATTACAAGAGACCCAGTACTTC	CASSHFDGPQRDRLQETQYF
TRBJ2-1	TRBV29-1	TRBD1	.	TGCAGCGTAGCGACAGGGGCCCATGAGCAGTTCTTC	CSVATGAHEQFF
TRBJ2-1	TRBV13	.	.	TGTGCCAGCAGCAATCTTGAGCAGTTCTTC	CASSNLEQFF
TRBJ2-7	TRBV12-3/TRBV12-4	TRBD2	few	TGTGCCAGCAACGCGGGGGGGAAAACGTACGAGCAGTACTTC	CASNAGGKTYEQYF
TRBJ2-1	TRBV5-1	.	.	TGCGCCAGCAGCGTCGAGACCGTCAATGAGCAGTTCTTC	CASSVETVNEQFF
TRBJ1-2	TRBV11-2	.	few	TGTGCCAGCAGCAATGGATGGGGCGAGGTCTATGGCTACACCTTC	CASSNGWGEVYGYTF
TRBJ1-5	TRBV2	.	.	TGTGCCAGCAGGGGCAGGGACAATCAGCCCCAGCATTTT	CASRGRDNQPQHF
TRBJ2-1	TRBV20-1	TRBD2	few	TGCAGTGCTAAGGTAACGGGAGGCGGGAGACAATACAATGAGCAGTTCTTC	CSAKVTGGGRQYNEQFF
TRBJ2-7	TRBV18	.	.	TGTGCCAGCTCACCAGCAAGTCTAGGGGGTCTTTACTTC	CASSPASLGGLYF
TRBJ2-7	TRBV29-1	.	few	TGCAGCGGAAGGGCAGCTTCCTCCTACGAGCAGTACTTC	CSGRAASSYEQYF
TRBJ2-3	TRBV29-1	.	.	TGCAGCGCTTCAGGGTACCGCACAGATACGCAGTATTTT	CSASGYRTDTQYF
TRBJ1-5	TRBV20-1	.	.	TGCAGTGCTAGAGATCCCAGGGCTGATAGCAATCAGCCCCAGCATTTT	CSARDPRADSNQPQHF